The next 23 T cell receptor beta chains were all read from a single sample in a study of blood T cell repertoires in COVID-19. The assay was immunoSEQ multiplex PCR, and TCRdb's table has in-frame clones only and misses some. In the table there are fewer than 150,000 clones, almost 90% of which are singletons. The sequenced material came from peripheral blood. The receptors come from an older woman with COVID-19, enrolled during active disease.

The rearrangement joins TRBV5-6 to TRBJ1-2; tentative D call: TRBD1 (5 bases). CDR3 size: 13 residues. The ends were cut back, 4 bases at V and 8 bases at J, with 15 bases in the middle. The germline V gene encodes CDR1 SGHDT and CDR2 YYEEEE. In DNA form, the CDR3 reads TGTGCCAGCAGCCGTCGCAGGGATTTGGGCTACACCTTC. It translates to CASSRRRDLGYTF.

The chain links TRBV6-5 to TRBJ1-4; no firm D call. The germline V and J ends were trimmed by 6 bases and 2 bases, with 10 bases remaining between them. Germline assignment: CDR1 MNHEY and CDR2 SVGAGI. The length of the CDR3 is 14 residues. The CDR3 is CASRRGWTNEKLFF. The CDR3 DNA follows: TGTGCCAGCAGGAGAGGTTGGACTAATGAAAAACTGTTTTTT.

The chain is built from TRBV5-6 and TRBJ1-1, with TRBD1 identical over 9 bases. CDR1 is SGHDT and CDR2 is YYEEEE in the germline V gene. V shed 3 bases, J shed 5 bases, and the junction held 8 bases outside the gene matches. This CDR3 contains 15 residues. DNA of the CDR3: TGTGCCAGCAGCTCCGGGACAGGGTACGAGACTGAAGCTTTCTTT. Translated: CASSSGTGYETEAFF.

The CDR3 loop reads CASSLERDRGSIGQFF. The CDR3 bases are TGTGCCAGCAGCTTAGAACGGGACAGGGGAAGTATTGGGCAGTTCTTC. The chain has TRBV7-4 and TRBJ2-1, with TRBD1 matching 10 bases. Germline-derived CDR1 and CDR2 are SGHVT and SQSDAQ. The CDR3 loop spans 16 amino acids. J gave up 12 bases and V 1 base, and 12 bases lay outside the gene matches.

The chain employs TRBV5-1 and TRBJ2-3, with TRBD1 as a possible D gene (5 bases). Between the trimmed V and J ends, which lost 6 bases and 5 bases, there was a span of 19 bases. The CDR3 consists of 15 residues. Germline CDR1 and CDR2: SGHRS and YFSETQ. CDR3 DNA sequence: TGCGCCAGCACCCCGGAGACAGAAAATCGAGATACGCAGTATTTT. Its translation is CASTPETENRDTQYF. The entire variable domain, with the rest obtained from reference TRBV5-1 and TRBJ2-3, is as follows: KAGVTQTPRYLIKTRGQQVTLSCSPISGHRSVSWYQQTPGQGLQFLFEYFSETQRNKGNFPGRFSGRQFSNSRSEMNVSTLELGDSALYLCASTPETENRDTQYFGPGTRLTVL.

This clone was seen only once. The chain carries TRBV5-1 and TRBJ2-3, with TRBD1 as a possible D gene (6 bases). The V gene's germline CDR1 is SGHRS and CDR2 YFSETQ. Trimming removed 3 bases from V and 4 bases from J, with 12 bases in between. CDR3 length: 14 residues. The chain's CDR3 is CASSSYRTADTQYF. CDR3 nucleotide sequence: TGCGCCAGCAGCTCCTACCGGACAGCAGATACGCAGTATTTT.

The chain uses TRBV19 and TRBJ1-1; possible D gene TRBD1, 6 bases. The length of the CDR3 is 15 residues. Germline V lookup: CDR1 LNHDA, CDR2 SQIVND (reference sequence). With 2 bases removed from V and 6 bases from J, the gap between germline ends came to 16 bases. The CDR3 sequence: CASSISAGAASEAFF. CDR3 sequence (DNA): TGTGCCAGTAGTATAAGCGCGGGGGCGGCGTCTGAAGCTTTCTTT.

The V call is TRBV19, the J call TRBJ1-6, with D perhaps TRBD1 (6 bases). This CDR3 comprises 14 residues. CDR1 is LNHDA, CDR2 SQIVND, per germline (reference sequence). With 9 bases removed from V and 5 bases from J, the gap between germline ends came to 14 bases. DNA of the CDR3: TGTGCCAGCAAGGAACAGGGCCATAATTCACCCCTCCACTTT. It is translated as CASKEQGHNSPLHF.

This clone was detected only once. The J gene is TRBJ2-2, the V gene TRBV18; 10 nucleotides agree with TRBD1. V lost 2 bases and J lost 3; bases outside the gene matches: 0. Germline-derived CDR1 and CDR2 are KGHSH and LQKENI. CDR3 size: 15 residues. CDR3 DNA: TGTGCCAGCTCACCAGGGACAGGGGACACCGGGGAGCTGTTTTTT. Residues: CASSPGTGDTGELFF.

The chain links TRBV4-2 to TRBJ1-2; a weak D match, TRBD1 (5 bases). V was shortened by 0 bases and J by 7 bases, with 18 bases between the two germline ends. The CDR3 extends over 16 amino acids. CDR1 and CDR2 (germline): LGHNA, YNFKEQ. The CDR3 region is CASSQDLLREVRGYTF. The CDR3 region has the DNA TGTGCCAGCAGCCAAGACCTCCTCAGGGAAGTCCGTGGCTACACCTTC.

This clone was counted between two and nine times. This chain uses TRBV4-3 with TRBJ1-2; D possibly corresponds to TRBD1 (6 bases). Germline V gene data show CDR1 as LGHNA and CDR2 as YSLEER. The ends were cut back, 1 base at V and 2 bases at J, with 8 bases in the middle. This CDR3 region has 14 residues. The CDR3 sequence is CASSQAGQNYGYTF. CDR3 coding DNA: TGCGCCAGCAGCCAAGCCGGACAGAACTATGGCTACACCTTC.

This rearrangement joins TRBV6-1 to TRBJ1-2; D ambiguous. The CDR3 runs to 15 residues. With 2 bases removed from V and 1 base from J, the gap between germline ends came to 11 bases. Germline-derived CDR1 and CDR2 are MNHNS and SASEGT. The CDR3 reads CASSEFLSGNYGYTF. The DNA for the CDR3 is TGTGCCAGCAGTGAATTCCTGAGCGGTAACTATGGCTACACCTTC.

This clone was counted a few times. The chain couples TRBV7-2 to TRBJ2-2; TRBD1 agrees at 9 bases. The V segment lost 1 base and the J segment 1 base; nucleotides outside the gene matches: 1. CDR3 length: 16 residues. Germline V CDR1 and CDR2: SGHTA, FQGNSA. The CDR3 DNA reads TGTGCCAGCAGCTTAGGACAGGGGGGGAACACCGGGGAGCTGTTTTTT. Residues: CASSLGQGGNTGELFF.

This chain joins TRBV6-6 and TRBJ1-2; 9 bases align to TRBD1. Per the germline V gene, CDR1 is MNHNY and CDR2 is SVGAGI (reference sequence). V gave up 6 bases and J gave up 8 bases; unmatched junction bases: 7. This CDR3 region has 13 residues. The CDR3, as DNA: TGTGCCAGCAGCAGGGACAGGGCTGGAGGCTACACCTTC. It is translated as CASSRDRAGGYTF.

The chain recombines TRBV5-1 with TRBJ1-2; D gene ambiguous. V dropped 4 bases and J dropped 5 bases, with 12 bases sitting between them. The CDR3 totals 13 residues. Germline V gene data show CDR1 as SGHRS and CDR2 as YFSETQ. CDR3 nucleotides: TGCGCCAGCAGCCCTGACCTGAGGTATGGCTACACCTTC. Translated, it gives CASSPDLRYGYTF.

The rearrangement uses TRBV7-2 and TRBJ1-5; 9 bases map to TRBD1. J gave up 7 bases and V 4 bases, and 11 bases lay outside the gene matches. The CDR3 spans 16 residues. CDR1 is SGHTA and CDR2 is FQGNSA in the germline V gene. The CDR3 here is CASSSGPGQGGQPQHF. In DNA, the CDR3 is TGTGCCAGCAGCTCCGGACCGGGACAGGGAGGACAGCCCCAGCATTTT.

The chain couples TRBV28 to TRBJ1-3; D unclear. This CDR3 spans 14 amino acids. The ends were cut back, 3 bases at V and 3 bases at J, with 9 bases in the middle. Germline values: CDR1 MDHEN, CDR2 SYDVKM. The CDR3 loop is CASSFTPGGNTIYF. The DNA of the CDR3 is TGTGCCAGCAGTTTCACACCTGGTGGAAACACCATATATTTT.

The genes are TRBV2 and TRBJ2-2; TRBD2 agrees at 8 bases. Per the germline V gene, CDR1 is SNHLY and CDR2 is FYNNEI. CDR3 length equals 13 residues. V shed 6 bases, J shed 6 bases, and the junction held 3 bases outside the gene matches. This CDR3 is CASRTGGPGELFF. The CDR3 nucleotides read TGTGCCAGCAGAACGGGGGGGCCCGGGGAGCTGTTTTTT.

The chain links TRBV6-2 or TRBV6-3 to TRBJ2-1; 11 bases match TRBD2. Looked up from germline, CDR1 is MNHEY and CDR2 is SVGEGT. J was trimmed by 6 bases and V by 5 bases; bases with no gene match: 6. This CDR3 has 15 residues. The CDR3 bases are TGTGCCAGCAGTCCCCACCTAGCGGGGGGCAATGAGCAGTTCTTC. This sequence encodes CASSPHLAGGNEQFF.

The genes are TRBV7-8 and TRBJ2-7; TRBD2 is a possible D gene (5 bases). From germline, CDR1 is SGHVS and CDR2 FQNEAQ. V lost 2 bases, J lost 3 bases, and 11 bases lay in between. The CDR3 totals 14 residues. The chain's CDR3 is CASSLRGIGYEQYF. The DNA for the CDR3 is TGTGCCAGCAGCTTACGGGGTATCGGCTACGAGCAGTACTTC.

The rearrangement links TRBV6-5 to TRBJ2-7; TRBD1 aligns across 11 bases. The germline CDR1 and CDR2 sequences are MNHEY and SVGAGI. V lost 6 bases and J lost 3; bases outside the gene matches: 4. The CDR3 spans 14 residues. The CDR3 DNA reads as TGTGCCAGCAGACTGGGGACAGGGGGCTACGAGCAGTACTTC. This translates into CASRLGTGGYEQYF.

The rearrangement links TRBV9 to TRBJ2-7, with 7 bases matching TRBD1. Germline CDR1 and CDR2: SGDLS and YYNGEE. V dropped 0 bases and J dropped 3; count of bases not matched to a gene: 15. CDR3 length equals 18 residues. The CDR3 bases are TGTGCCAGCAGCGTAGGTCCCTCCGGGACAGAAATTTACTACGAGCAGTACTTC. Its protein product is CASSVGPSGTEIYYEQYF.

DNA of the CDR3: TGTGCCAGCAGCTTGGTTCGACAGGGGGCTCGGGGCTACACCTTC. This sequence encodes CASSLVRQGARGYTF. The rearrangement uses TRBV5-4 and TRBJ1-2; 10 nucleotides align to TRBD1. Germline loops: CDR1 SGHNT, CDR2 YYREEE (reference sequence). The CDR3 totals 15 residues. V lost 0 bases to trimming and J lost 8 bases; unmatched junction nucleotides: 7. Full variable domain (missing parts from reference TRBV5-4 and TRBJ1-2): ETGVTQSPTHLIKTRGQQVTLRCSSQSGHNTVSWYQQALGQGPQFIFQYYREEENGRGNFPPRFSGLQFPNYSSELNVNALELDDSALYLCASSLVRQGARGYTFGSGTRLTVV.